This TCR beta chain was sequenced for a study of CD8 T cells in Susac syndrome. The authors sequenced TCR beta from blood CD8+ and CD4+ T cells. The CDR3 is 15 amino acids. Germline loops: CDR1 SSHAT, CDR2 FNYEAQ (reference sequence). As regards this clonotype: The junction differs from germline at one of its ends, possibly a read error.

Reverse transcription of about 0.45 to 1 ug RNA used random hexamers. The immunoSEQ assay covered 54 Vbeta and 13 Jbeta segments for CDR3. Using its own MiXCR run on the immunoSEQ multiplex PCR reads, TCRdb lists one record per CDR3 protein. The table lists fewer than 350,000 distinct CDR3 sequences, roughly 85% of them singletons. The clonotype originates from a human donor with multiple sclerosis. The chain joins TRBV7-7 to TRBJ2-1; tentatively, D is TRBD1 or TRBD2 (5 bases each). Sequencing used CD8+ T cells from PBMCs. The CDR3 bases are TGTGCTAGCAGCTTAGCGCCAGGGTCGTACAATGAGCAGTTCTTC. It encodes CASSLAPGSYNEQFF. The full variable domain, rest sourced from reference TRBV7-7 and TRBJ2-1, is GAGVSQSPRYKVTKRGQDVTLRCDPISSHATLYWYQQALGQGPEFLTYFNYEAQPDKSGLPSDRFSAERPEGSISTLTIQRTEQRDSAMYRCASSLAPGSYNEQFFGPGTRLTVL.